The T cell receptor (beta chain) described here comes from a study of T cells in Graves' hyperthyroidism and ophthalmopathy. The V gene's germline CDR1 is SGHNT and CDR2 YENEEA. V lost 5 bases and J lost 0, with 5 bases in between. CDR3 length: 14 residues. Template material for amplifying TCR beta CDR3 regions consisted of RNA transcripts. First-round RT-PCR of the TCR CDR3 relied on the HTBI primer set. One entry per CDR3 protein, called by TCRdb with MiXCR from the multiplex PCR reads. This table has fewer than 350,000 distinct CDR3 sequences, around a fifth appearing once. Comment on this clonotype: The CDR3 carries no conserved terminal phenylalanine or tryptophan, so it likely arises from a read error.

The V and J genes are TRBV11-3 and TRBJ2-6, with D hard to call. The TCR comes from a woman aged 45-60 years with Graves' hyperthyroidism. Sequenced material: blood. In DNA form, the CDR3 reads TGTGCCAGCAGCCCTCCCTCTGGGGCCAACGTCCTGACTTTA. Amino acid sequence: CASSPPSGANVLTL.